This T cell receptor beta chain originates from a study of cytotoxic CD8 clonotypes in ibrutinib-treated CLL. Sequencing used immunoSEQ multiplex PCR; TCRdb keeps in-frame clones, though not all of them. The sample carries some 200,000 clones, around three quarters recorded once. V gave up 3 bases and J gave up 6 bases, with 9 bases separating them. The germline V gene has CDR1 KGHSH and CDR2 LQKENI. The CDR3 has 12 amino acids. This sequence joins TRBV18 and TRBJ2-7; TRBD1 might be the D (5 bases). The TCR comes from a human donor with chronic lymphocytic leukemia. The specimen comprised PBMCs, sampled after 24 months of ibrutinib treatment. CDR3 protein: CASSPQGTEQYF. For the CDR3, the DNA is TGTGCCAGCTCACCTCAGGGTACCGAGCAGTACTTC.